These 16 T cell receptor beta chains came from one sample sequenced in a study of T cells in Graves' hyperthyroidism and ophthalmopathy. The CDR3 regions of TCR beta were amplified from RNA transcripts. During a first-round RT-PCR of the TCR CDR3, the HTBI primer set was used. MiXCR, applied by TCRdb to the multiplex PCR reads, yields one record per CDR3 protein. The table includes hundreds of thousands of distinct CDR3 sequences, around 16% detected once. The sample taken for sequencing was blood. The source of these receptors is a young woman with Graves' hyperthyroidism.

This clonotype was recorded many times. The rearrangement links TRBV2 to TRBJ2-1, with D uncertain. The CDR3 runs 13 residues. The germline V gene encodes CDR1 SNHLY and CDR2 FYNNEI. V shed 4 bases and J shed 5 bases, with 9 bases lying between them. CDR3 loop: CASSVERDNEQFF. The CDR3 DNA follows: TGTGCCAGCAGTGTCGAAAGGGACAATGAGCAGTTCTTC.

The table lists this clonotype with many counts. The rearrangement uses TRBV20-1 and TRBJ2-3; 7 bases map to TRBD1. Trimming at V came to 0 bases and at J to 4 bases, leaving 7 bases not matched to a gene. CDR1 and CDR2 (germline): DFQATT, SNEGSKA (reference sequence). CDR3 length: 15 residues. The chain's CDR3 is CSARDPRGMADTQYF. The DNA of the CDR3 is TGCAGTGCTAGAGATCCCAGGGGGATGGCAGATACGCAGTATTTT.

This clonotype was detected many times. This chain joins TRBV6-2 or TRBV6-3 and TRBJ2-1; 9 bases are shared with TRBD1. The trim removed 8 bases at V and 3 bases at J, leaving 11 bases unmatched. The CDR3 consists of 16 residues. CDR1 is MNHEY, CDR2 SVGEGT, per germline. CDR3 DNA: TGTGCCAGCGGATATTCGTTGGACAGGGGCTACAATGAGCAGTTCTTC. Encoded protein: CASGYSLDRGYNEQFF.

This clonotype has more than one count but fewer than ten. Germline and junction disagree at one end, which may indicate a read error. The rearrangement uses TRBV5-4 and TRBJ2-2, with D perhaps TRBD1 or TRBD2 (5 bases each). Germline assignment: CDR1 SGHNT and CDR2 YYREEE (reference sequence). The CDR3 length is 14 residues. The CDR3 region has the DNA TGTGTCAGCGAAGGGACCGCAAACACCGGGGAGCTGTTTTTT. This codes for CVSEGTANTGELFF.

This clonotype was counted many times. The chain has TRBV20-1 and TRBJ1-2, with D perhaps TRBD1 (5 bases). The V gene lost 2 bases and the J gene lost 5 bases, with 15 bases spanning the gap. The CDR3 is made up of 14 amino acids. Per the germline V gene, CDR1 is DFQATT and CDR2 is SNEGSKA (reference sequence). CDR3 in DNA: TGCAGTGCTAGAAAAAGCAGGGATGGTTATGGCTACACCTTC. This gives the protein CSARKSRDGYGYTF.

About this clonotype: This may stem from a read error, because a much larger clone lies one nucleotide away. V and J are TRBV20-1 and TRBJ1-1; the D is unclear. Germline CDR1 DFQATT, CDR2 SNEGSKA (reference sequence). The length of the CDR3 is 11 residues. Here the CDR3 DNA reads TGCAGTGCTATTCTTTTAGGTGAAGCTCTCTTT. Its protein product is CSAILLGEALF.

This clonotype occurred a few times. The chain links TRBV20-1 to TRBJ2-5, with D unclear. V was pared by 6 bases and J by 5 bases, with 19 bases between. The germline CDR1 and CDR2 sequences are DFQATT and SNEGSKA (reference sequence). This CDR3 contains 14 residues. The CDR3 loop reads CSAEPRVGVETQYF. In DNA form, the CDR3 reads TGCAGTGCAGAACCCCGGGTCGGAGTGGAGACCCAGTACTTC.

This chain links TRBV20-1 with TRBJ1-2; no clear D gene. The ends were cut back, 7 bases at V and 4 bases at J, with 13 bases in the middle. Looked up from germline, CDR1 is DFQATT and CDR2 is SNEGSKA (reference sequence). The CDR3 runs 12 residues. The CDR3 nucleotides read TGCAGTGTCACCGGGGATTTCTATGGCTACACCTTC. It codes for CSVTGDFYGYTF.

The CDR3 DNA sequence: TGTGCCAGCAGTTACTCGAGTCGGCTAAGACCCGGGGAGCTGTTTTTT. Residues: CASSYSSRLRPGELFF. V gene TRBV6-5 combines with J gene TRBJ2-2, with unresolved D. Germline CDR1 reads MNHEY; CDR2 reads SVGAGI. CDR3 length: 16 amino acids. V was pared by 0 bases and J by 6 bases, with 14 bases between.

There are a few counts of this clonotype. The gene calls are TRBV30 and TRBJ2-4; tentative D call: TRBD1 (6 bases). This CDR3 is built from 14 residues. Germline CDR1 is GTSNPN and CDR2 is SVGIG (reference sequence). Trimming removed 4 bases at V and 1 base at J, with 11 bases between. Here the CDR3 reads CAWKEDSAKNIQYF. CDR3 bases: TGTGCCTGGAAAGAGGACAGCGCCAAAAACATTCAGTACTTC.

This clonotype appeared a few times. This chain connects TRBV9 to TRBJ2-7, with TRBD2 matching 7 bases. J gave up 2 bases and V 3 bases, and 5 bases lay outside the gene matches. CDR3 length: 14 residues. Germline values: CDR1 SGDLS, CDR2 YYNGEE. CDR3 sequence: CASSGPGLTYEQYF. Written as DNA, the CDR3 is TGTGCCAGCAGCGGGCCGGGACTAACCTACGAGCAGTACTTC.

This clonotype appeared many times. The chain uses TRBV2 and TRBJ2-7; D may correspond to TRBD1 or TRBD2 (6 bases each). The germline gives CDR1 SNHLY, CDR2 FYNNEI. This CDR3 has 13 amino acids. V lost 3 bases and J lost 6, with 12 bases in between. CDR3 residues: CASSEEGGGEQYF. The CDR3 nucleotides are TGTGCCAGCAGTGAGGAAGGGGGAGGCGAGCAGTACTTC.

This clonotype has at least ten counts. This CDR3 is CASSLDRGTYNEQFF. In nucleotides, the CDR3 is TGTGCCAGCAGCTTAGACCGCGGAACCTACAATGAGCAGTTCTTC. The chain links TRBV7-2 to TRBJ2-1; D is unresolved. Trimming left V 1 base short and J 2 bases short, with 9 bases between. The CDR3 runs to 15 residues. CDR1 is SGHTA, CDR2 FQGNSA, per germline.

This clonotype showed up many times. This chain links TRBV27 with TRBJ1-1; no definite D call. The CDR3 covers 12 residues. Trimming stripped 6 bases from V and 2 bases from J, with 7 bases between. Germline CDR1 and CDR2: MNHEY and SMNVEV (reference sequence). The CDR3 sequence is CASRAPNTEAFF. The CDR3 DNA sequence: TGTGCCAGCAGGGCCCCTAACACTGAAGCTTTCTTT.

This clonotype was seen only a few times. The chain recombines TRBV9 with TRBJ2-3; the match to TRBD2 covers 9 bases. The length of the CDR3 is 15 residues. In germline, CDR1 is SGDLS, CDR2 YYNGEE. V lost 2 bases, J lost 2 bases, and 3 bases stayed unmatched. The CDR3 loop reads CASSVSGRFTDTQYF. In DNA, the CDR3 is TGTGCCAGCAGCGTGAGCGGGAGGTTCACAGATACGCAGTATTTT.

This clonotype was counted a few times. CDR3 region: CASTAGEETQYF. CDR3 DNA: TGCGCCAGCACGGCGGGGGAAGAGACCCAGTACTTC. The chain recombines TRBV5-1 with TRBJ2-5; TRBD2 matches at 7 bases. In germline, CDR1 is SGHRS, CDR2 YFSETQ. The CDR3 consists of 12 residues. The V segment lost 6 bases and the J segment 3 bases; nucleotides outside the gene matches: 2. The entire variable domain, with the rest obtained from reference TRBV5-1 and TRBJ2-5, is as follows: KAGVTQTPRYLIKTRGQQVTLSCSPISGHRSVSWYQQTPGQGLQFLFEYFSETQRNKGNFPGRFSGRQFSNSRSEMNVSTLELGDSALYLCASTAGEETQYFGPGTRLLVL.